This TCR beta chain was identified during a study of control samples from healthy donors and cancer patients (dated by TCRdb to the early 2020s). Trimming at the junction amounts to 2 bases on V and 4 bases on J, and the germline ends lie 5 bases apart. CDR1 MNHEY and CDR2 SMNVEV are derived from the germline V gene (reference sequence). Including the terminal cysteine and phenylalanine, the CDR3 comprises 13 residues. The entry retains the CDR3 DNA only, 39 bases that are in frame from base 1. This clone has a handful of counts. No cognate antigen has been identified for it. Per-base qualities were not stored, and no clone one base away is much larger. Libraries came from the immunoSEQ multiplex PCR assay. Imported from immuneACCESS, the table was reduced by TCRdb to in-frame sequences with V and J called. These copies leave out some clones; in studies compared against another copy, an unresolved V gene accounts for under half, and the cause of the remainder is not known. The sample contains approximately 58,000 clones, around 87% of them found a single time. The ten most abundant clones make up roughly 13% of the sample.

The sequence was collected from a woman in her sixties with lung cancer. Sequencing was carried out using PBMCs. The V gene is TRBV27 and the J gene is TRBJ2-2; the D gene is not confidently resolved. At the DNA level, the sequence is TGTGCCAGCAGTTTAATCTTCACCGGGGAGCTGTTTTTT. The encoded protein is CASSLIFTGELFF.